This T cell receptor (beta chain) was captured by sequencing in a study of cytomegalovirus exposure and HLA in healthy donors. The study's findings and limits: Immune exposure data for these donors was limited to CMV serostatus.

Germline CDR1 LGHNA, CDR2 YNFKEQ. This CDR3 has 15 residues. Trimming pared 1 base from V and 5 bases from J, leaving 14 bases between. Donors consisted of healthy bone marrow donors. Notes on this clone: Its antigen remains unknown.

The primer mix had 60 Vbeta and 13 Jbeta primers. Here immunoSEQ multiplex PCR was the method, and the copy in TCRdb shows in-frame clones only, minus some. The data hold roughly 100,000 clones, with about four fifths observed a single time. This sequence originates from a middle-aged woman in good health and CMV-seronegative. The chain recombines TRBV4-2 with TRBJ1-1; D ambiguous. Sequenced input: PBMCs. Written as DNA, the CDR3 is TGTGCCAGCAGCCAAGGTGTAGCAGAGCGAACTGAAGCTTTCTTT. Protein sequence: CASSQGVAERTEAFF.